The sample holds one count of the clone carrying this T cell receptor (beta chain). Treatment of any kind had been given to no patient before thyroid surgery. TCRdb re-analyzed the PCR reads using MiXCR. Among 19,000 or so clones listed, approximately 30% were seen once. The data originate from a study of metastatic and nonmetastatic thyroid tumors. About the study: Comparison of repertoires was carried out across blood and tumor or nodule tissue from malignant and benign thyroid patients.

Germline loops: CDR1 SGHRS, CDR2 YFSETQ. This CDR3 has 19 amino acids. With V trimmed by 0 bases and J by 0 bases, 10 bases remained unmatched. The origin of this receptor is a female donor with papillary thyroid cancer or a benign thyroid nodule (not recorded which). Some clones in this sample may be carry-over from other donors' samples. The specimen sequenced was tumor tissue. The chain carries TRBV5-1 and TRBJ1-2; 11 nucleotides align to TRBD1. CDR3 bases: TGCGCCAGCAGCTTGGGCCGGACAGGGGGCGCGGTAGCTAACTATGGCTACACCTTC. Translating gives CASSLGRTGGAVANYGYTF.